These 10 T cell receptor beta chains were sequenced from one sample in a study of vaccination and CD4 T cells after COVID-19. At the Johns Hopkins FTIC core, DNA taken from cultured CD4+ T cells was sequenced by way of the Oncomine TCR Beta short-read assay. TCRdb re-called the PCR reads through MiXCR, storing one row per CDR3 protein. The table lists 13,000 to 15,000 distinct CDR3 sequences, approximately 53% of them singletons. No antigen has been identified for these receptors. Stated treatment: approximately nine-day PBMC culture with coronavirus spike peptide pools or control peptides (ViraFEST assay). The starting material was CD4+ T cells from blood, cultured in vitro, obtained before SARS-CoV-2 vaccination. These receptors came from a human donor who had recovered from COVID-19.

This clonotype was observed a few times. This chain links TRBV6-1 with TRBJ1-5; TRBD1 matches 7 bases. CDR1 MNHNS and CDR2 SASEGT come from the germline V gene. The CDR3 is 14 residues long. The J segment lost 4 bases and the V segment lost 5 bases, leaving 5 bases of the junction unmatched. CDR3 protein: CASSLDRDNQPQHF. For the CDR3, the DNA is TGTGCCAGCAGTCTTGACAGGGATAATCAGCCCCAGCATTTT.

This chain links TRBV20-1 with TRBJ1-1, with TRBD1 matching 7 bases. The CDR3 has 12 residues. CDR1 and CDR2 from the germline V gene are DFQATT and SNEGSKA (reference sequence). V was clipped by 1 base and J by 4 bases; unmatched bases: 0. The DNA of the CDR3 is TGCAGTGCTAGAGGACAGGGCACTGAAGCTTTCTTT. This encodes CSARGQGTEAFF.

The V call is TRBV19, the J call TRBJ2-3, with 8 bases identical to TRBD2. Germline CDR1 is LNHDA and CDR2 is SQIVND (reference sequence). The CDR3 is 16 amino acids. V gave up 4 bases and J gave up 4 bases; unmatched junction bases: 10. Written as DNA, the CDR3 is TGTGCCAGTAGTAGTCAGAGCGGGAGAGAACCAGATACGCAGTATTTT. Its translation is CASSSQSGREPDTQYF.

This clonotype occurred a few times. The rearrangement uses TRBV19 and TRBJ2-5; 7 positions match TRBD1. Germline CDR1 LNHDA, CDR2 SQIVND (reference sequence). Trimming removed 6 bases from V and 5 bases from J; junction bases left unmatched: 6. The CDR3 runs to 13 residues. DNA for the CDR3: TGTGCCAGTAGGGTGACAGGGACGGAGACCCAGTACTTC. This sequence encodes CASRVTGTETQYF.

The rearrangement links TRBV4-2 to TRBJ1-1; a possible D gene is TRBD1 (5 bases). Trimming removed 2 bases from V and 0 bases from J, with 7 bases in between. The CDR3 has 14 residues. Per the germline V gene, CDR1 is LGHNA and CDR2 is YNFKEQ. The CDR3 loop reads CASSQRQLNTEAFF. Written as DNA, the CDR3 is TGTGCCAGCAGCCAACGACAGTTGAACACTGAAGCTTTCTTT.

This clonotype came up a few times. Sequence at one end of the junction differs from germline and may be a read error. The CDR3 DNA follows: TGTGCCAGCACCTTACTTAGTGGCTCGAATCAGCCCCAGCATTTT. Its protein is CASTLLSGSNQPQHF. The J gene is TRBJ1-5, the V gene TRBV7-2; D ambiguous. Germline CDR1 and CDR2: SGHTA and FQGNSA. The CDR3 runs 15 residues.

The V and J genes are TRBV27 and TRBJ1-2, with TRBD1 matching 8 bases. CDR1 is MNHEY, CDR2 SMNVEV, per germline (reference sequence). V lost 1 base, J lost 7 bases, and 8 bases stayed unmatched. This CDR3 comprises 15 residues. The CDR3 protein is CASSLYGQGAVGYTF. CDR3 nucleotides: TGTGCCAGCAGTTTATATGGGCAGGGGGCGGTTGGCTACACCTTC.

The CDR3 loop reads CASSPSGATYEQYF. CDR3 in DNA: TGTGCCAGCAGCCCTAGCGGGGCAACCTACGAGCAGTACTTC. This chain uses TRBV7-2 with TRBJ2-7; 9 positions agree with TRBD2. V shed 5 bases and J 2 bases; nucleotides not matched to a gene: 4. Germline V gives CDR1 SGHTA, CDR2 FQGNSA. This CDR3 comprises 14 residues.

This clonotype was counted between two and nine times. The V gene is TRBV12-3 or TRBV12-4, the J gene TRBJ2-7, with TRBD1 matching 7 bases. This CDR3 region has 13 residues. The V segment lost 6 bases and the J segment 5 bases; nucleotides outside the gene matches: 7. CDR3: CASSPGQHHEQYF. CDR3 coding DNA: TGTGCCAGCAGCCCGGGACAGCACCACGAGCAGTACTTC.

The V and J genes are TRBV19 and TRBJ2-3, with 7 bases identical to TRBD1. From germline, CDR1 is LNHDA and CDR2 SQIVND (reference sequence). Trimming at V came to 4 bases and at J to 2 bases, leaving 12 bases not matched to a gene. The CDR3 is 17 residues long. CDR3: CASSNRGMGQITDTQYF. CDR3 bases: TGTGCCAGTAGTAATCGGGGAATGGGACAGATCACAGATACGCAGTATTTT.